This T cell receptor (beta chain) was recovered during a study of early T cells in non-severe SARS-CoV-2 infection. The wider study: Investigators sequenced bulk RNA drawn from unsorted whole blood, and chains remained unpaired. Whole-study findings and limits: Private and CD4 specificities were missed by VDJdb matching, which favored anti-spike CD8 responses.

From germline, CDR1 is SGHKS and CDR2 YYEKEE (reference sequence). With 4 bases removed from V and 8 bases from J, the gap between germline ends came to 21 bases. This CDR3 has 15 residues. Each cDNA molecule carried a unique molecular identifier. Using its own MiXCR run on the 5' RACE reads, TCRdb lists one record per CDR3 protein. The repertoire has 100,000 to 120,000 distinct CDR3 sequences, over 10% of them found once; the top ten carry around 3%. This clonotype was observed at least ten times. Its antigen is not identified. J is TRBJ1-1 and V is TRBV5-5; no clear D gene. This TCR came from an adult who was a healthcare worker with PCR-confirmed SARS-CoV-2 infection or an uninfected control (not recorded which). Sequencing used whole blood. CDR3 sequence reads: CASSPRQTQKTEAFF. The CDR3 DNA sequence: TGTGCCAGCAGCCCTCGGCAGACCCAAAAGACCGAAGCTTTCTTT.